These T cell receptor beta chains were read from a single sample in a study of identifying expanded T cells in peripheral blood. The method was immunoSEQ multiplex PCR; TCRdb's version includes in-frame clones alone and lacks a portion of them. The profile shows 100,000 to 150,000 clones, 86% of them singletons. Source material: blood. The receptors were sampled from a person aged 18 to 75 in good health. The CDR3 runs from the conserved cysteine through the conserved F or W. Fields, in order: clone size, D gene, J gene, V gene, CDR3 length, CDR3 protein, CDR3 DNA. The D gene is left open where the match is weak. Some rows mark clone size as missing; the rest say once, few, many or name a class of expanded clone.

>NA|NA|TRBJ2-4|TRBV19|14
CASREGPPVDIQYF
TGTGCCAGTAGGGAGGGGCCCCCCGTTGACATTCAGTACTTC
>NA|TRBD1|TRBJ2-3|TRBV28|16
CASSSRGQGARGTQYF
TGTGCCAGCAGTTCCCGCGGACAGGGGGCGCGGGGTACGCAGTATTTT
>NA|NA|TRBJ2-5|TRBV6-5|15
CASSARTAVRETQYF
TGTGCCAGCAGCGCGAGGACTGCTGTCCGGGAGACCCAGTACTTC
>NA|NA|TRBJ1-5|TRBV2|15
CASNNREYSNQPQHF
TGTGCCAGCAATAACCGGGAGTATAGCAATCAGCCCCAGCATTTT
>NA|TRBD1|TRBJ2-5|TRBV6-5|14
CASSQLDRGETQYF
TGTGCCAGCAGTCAACTCGACAGGGGAGAGACCCAGTACTTC
>NA|NA|TRBJ2-3|TRBV5-1|15
CASSLVQFLADTQYF
TGCGCCAGCAGCTTGGTTCAGTTTCTTGCAGATACGCAGTATTTT
>NA|NA|TRBJ2-3|TRBV28|15
CASSLLGSSTDTQYF
TGTGCCAGCAGTTTATTGGGGTCTAGCACAGATACGCAGTATTTT
>NA|NA|TRBJ1-2|TRBV7-9|13
CATGRGTNYGYTF
TGTGCCACCGGACGAGGGACCAACTATGGCTACACCTTC
>NA|TRBD1|TRBJ2-7|TRBV5-4|12
CASSLGQGEQYF
TGTGCCAGCAGCTTGGGACAGGGCGAGCAGTACTTC
>NA|NA|TRBJ2-7|TRBV7-9|14
CASSPRPDSYEQYF
TGTGCCAGCAGCCCTAGACCAGACTCCTACGAGCAGTACTTC
>NA|NA|TRBJ1-2|TRBV19|12
CATQVNSYGYTF
TGTGCCACCCAAGTGAACTCCTATGGCTACACCTTC
>NA|TRBD1|TRBJ1-5|TRBV5-1|15
CASSLSTGSDQPQHF
TGCGCCAGCAGCTTGTCGACAGGGTCCGATCAGCCCCAGCATTTT
>NA|NA|TRBJ1-3|TRBV5-1|16
CASSLAPGHSGNTIYF
TGCGCCAGCAGCTTGGCCCCGGGCCACTCTGGAAACACCATATATTTT
>NA|NA|TRBJ1-2|TRBV5-1|12
CASSQSEFGYTF
TGCGCCAGCAGCCAAAGTGAGTTTGGCTACACCTTC
>NA|NA|TRBJ1-2|TRBV6-1|16
CASSELQTFENYGYTF
TGTGCCAGCAGTGAACTACAGACATTTGAGAACTATGGCTACACCTTC
>once|TRBD2|TRBJ2-1|TRBV7-2|15
CASSTGLAGVNEQFF
TGTGCCAGCAGCACTGGACTAGCGGGAGTAAATGAGCAGTTCTTC